This entry is about one T cell receptor (beta chain). The source of the sample is a study of cytomegalovirus exposure and HLA in healthy donors. This CDR3 is 16 amino acids long. Trimming removed 2 bases from V and 4 bases from J, with 14 bases in between. Germline loops: CDR1 ENHRY, CDR2 SYGVKD. Researchers ran the PCR with 60 Vbeta and 13 Jbeta primers. Sequencing was performed with immunoSEQ multiplex PCR; in TCRdb, only in-frame clones are kept and a portion is missing. There are around 78,000 clones in the sample; 84% occur only once, and 2.4% lies in the top ten. The TCR was taken from a woman aged 45 to 65 in good health and CMV-seronegative. The chain uses TRBV10-3 and TRBJ2-2, with D possibly TRBD2 on 6 matching bases. The sequencing input was PBMCs. DNA for the CDR3: TGTGCCATCAGTGAGACGGGCGGGATGGCCACCGGGGAGCTGTTTTTT. This encodes CAISETGGMATGELFF.